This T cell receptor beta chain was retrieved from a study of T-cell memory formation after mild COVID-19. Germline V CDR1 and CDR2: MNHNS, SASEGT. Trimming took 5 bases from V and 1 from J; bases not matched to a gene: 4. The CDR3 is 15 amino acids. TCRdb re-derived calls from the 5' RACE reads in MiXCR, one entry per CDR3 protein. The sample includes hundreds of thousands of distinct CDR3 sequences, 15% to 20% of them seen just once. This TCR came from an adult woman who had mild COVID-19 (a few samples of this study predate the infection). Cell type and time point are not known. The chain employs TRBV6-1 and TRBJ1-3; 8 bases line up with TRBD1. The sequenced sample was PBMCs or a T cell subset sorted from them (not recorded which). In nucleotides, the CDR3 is TGTGCCAGCAGTATGCGACAGGGGTCTGGAAACACCATATATTTT. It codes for CASSMRQGSGNTIYF.